This entry concerns a single TCR beta chain. Its specificity is not known. Mismatch with germline at one junction end may stem from a read error. This record comes from a study of T-cell memory formation after mild COVID-19. Regarding the study as a whole: Certain responding clones were present in pre-infection memory, suggesting participation of cross-reactive memory.

The CDR3 sequence is 12 residues long. TCRdb independently ran MiXCR on the 5' RACE reads; one entry per CDR3 protein. The repertoire holds about 410,000 distinct CDR3 sequences, with 20% to 30% as singletons. The J gene is TRBJ2-1, the V gene TRBV12-3 or TRBV12-4, with TRBD2 identical over 9 bases. The receptor was derived from an adult woman who had mild COVID-19 (a few samples of this study predate the infection). Cell type and time point are not known. What was sequenced was PBMCs or a T cell subset sorted from them (not recorded which). CDR3 in DNA: TGTGCCAGCAGCTCAGGACTAGCGAGTCATGTCTTC. Protein sequence: CASSSGLASHVF.